The clone carrying this T cell receptor beta chain was detected a few times. These data originate in a study of CD8 T cells in ankylosing spondylitis. TCRdb processed the 5' RACE reads anew with MiXCR; each CDR3 protein has one entry. The profile covers some 200,000 distinct CDR3 sequences, with 9.5% to 15% appearing a single time and 16% taken by the ten largest. The CDR3 loop spans 17 amino acids. With 8 bases removed from V and 0 bases from J, the gap between germline ends came to 17 bases. Sequencing was carried out using blood, either unsorted or a sorted T cell fraction (not recorded which). This chain uses TRBV12-3 or TRBV12-4 with TRBJ2-6, with D maybe TRBD2 (6 bases). The receptor was derived from a male donor with ankylosing spondylitis or in good health (not recorded which). The CDR3 DNA sequence: TGTGCCAGCCAAGGCGGGACTCTATTCTCTGGGGCCAACGTCCTGACTTTC. Translated: CASQGGTLFSGANVLTF.